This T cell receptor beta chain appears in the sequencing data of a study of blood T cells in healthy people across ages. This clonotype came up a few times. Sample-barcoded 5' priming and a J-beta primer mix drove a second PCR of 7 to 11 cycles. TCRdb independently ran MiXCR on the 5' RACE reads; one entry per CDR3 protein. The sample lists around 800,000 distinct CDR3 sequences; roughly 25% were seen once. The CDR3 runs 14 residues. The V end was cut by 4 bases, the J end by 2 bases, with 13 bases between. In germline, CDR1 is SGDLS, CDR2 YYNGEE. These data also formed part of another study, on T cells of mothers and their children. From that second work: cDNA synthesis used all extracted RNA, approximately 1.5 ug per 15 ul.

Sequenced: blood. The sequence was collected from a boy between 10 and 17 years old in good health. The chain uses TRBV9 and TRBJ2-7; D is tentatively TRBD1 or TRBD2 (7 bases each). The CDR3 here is CASSQGGATYEQYF. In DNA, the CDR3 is TGTGCCAGCAGCCAGGGGGGGGCCACCTACGAGCAGTACTTC.